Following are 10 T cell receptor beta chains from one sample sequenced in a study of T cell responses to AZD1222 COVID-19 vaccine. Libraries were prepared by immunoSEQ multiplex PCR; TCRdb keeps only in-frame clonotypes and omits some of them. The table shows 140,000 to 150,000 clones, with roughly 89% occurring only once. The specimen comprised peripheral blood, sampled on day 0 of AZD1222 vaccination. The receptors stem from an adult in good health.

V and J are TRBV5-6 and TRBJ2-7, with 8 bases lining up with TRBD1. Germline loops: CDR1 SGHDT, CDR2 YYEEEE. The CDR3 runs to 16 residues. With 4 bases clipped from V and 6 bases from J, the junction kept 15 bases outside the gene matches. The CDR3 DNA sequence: TGTGCCAGCAGCGTCGCAATCAGGGGGCCTTTTAGCGAGCAGTACTTC. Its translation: CASSVAIRGPFSEQYF.

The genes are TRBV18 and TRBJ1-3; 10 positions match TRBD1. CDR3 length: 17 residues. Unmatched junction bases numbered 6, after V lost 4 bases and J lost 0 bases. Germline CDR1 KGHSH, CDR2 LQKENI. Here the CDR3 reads CASSQGQGPSSGNTIYF. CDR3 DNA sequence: TGTGCCAGCTCACAGGGACAGGGGCCCTCCTCTGGAAACACCATATATTTT. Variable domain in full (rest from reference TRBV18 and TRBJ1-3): NAGVMQNPRHLVRRRGQEARLRCSPMKGHSHVYWYRQLPEEGLKFMVYLQKENIIDESGMPKERFSAEFPKEGPSILRIQQVVRGDSAAYFCASSQGQGPSSGNTIYFGEGSWLTVV.

The chain's CDR3 is CASSALWTGGGEKLFF. The CDR3 bases are TGCGCCAGCAGCGCCCTTTGGACAGGGGGAGGAGAAAAACTGTTTTTT. This rearrangement joins TRBV5-1 to TRBJ1-4; TRBD1 matches at 10 bases. Per germline, CDR1 SGHRS and CDR2 YFSETQ. Trimming cost V 4 bases and J 8 bases; bases outside gene matches: 11. The CDR3 sequence is 16 residues long.

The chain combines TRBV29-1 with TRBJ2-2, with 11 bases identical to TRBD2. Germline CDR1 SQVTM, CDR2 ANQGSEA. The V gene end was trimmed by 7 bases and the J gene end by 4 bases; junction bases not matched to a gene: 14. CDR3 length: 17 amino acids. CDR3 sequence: CSARGLAGGRSTGELFF. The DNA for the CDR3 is TGCAGCGCCCGGGGGCTAGCGGGGGGCCGAAGCACCGGGGAGCTGTTTTTT.

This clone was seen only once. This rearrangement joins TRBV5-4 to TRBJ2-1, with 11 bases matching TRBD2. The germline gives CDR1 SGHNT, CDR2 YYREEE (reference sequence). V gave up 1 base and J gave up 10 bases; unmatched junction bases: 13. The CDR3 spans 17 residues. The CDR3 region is CASSLRISGGAHREQFF. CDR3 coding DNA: TGTGCCAGCAGCTTGCGTATTAGCGGGGGGGCACATAGAGAGCAGTTCTTC. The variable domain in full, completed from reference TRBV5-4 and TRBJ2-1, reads ETGVTQSPTHLIKTRGQQVTLRCSSQSGHNTVSWYQQALGQGPQFIFQYYREEENGRGNFPPRFSGLQFPNYSSELNVNALELDDSALYLCASSLRISGGAHREQFFGPGTRLTVL.

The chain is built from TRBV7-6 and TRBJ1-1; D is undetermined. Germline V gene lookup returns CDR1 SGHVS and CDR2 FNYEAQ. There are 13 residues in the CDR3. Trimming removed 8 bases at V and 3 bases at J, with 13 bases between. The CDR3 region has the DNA TGTGCCAGCGCCCAGGAGCGGTACACTGAAGCTTTCTTT. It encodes CASAQERYTEAFF.

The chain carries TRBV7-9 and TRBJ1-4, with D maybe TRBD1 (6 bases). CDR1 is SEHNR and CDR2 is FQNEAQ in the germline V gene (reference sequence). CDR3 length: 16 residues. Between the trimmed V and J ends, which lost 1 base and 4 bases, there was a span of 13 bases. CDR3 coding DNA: TGTGCCAGCAGCTTAGGCGACAGGCTAATTAATGAAAAACTGTTTTTT. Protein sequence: CASSLGDRLINEKLFF.

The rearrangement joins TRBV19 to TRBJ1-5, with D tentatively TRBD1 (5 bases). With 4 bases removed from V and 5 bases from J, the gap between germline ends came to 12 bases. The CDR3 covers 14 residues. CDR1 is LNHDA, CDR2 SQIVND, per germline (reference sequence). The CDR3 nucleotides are TGTGCCAGTAGTACGCGGCAGGGTTATCAGCCCCAGCATTTT. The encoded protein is CASSTRQGYQPQHF.

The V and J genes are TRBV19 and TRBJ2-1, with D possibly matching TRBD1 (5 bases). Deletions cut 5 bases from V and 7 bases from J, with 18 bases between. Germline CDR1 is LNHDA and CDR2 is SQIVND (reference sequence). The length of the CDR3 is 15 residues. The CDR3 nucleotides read TGTGCCAGTAGTGATGGACAAGGGGCTCGGAATGAGCAGTTCTTC. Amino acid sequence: CASSDGQGARNEQFF.

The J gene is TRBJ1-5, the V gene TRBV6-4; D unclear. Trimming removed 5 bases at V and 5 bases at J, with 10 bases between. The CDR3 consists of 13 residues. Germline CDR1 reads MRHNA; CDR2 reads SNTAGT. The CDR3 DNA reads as TGTGCCAGCAGTCCCAACAGCGATCAGCCCCAGCATTTT. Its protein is CASSPNSDQPQHF.